A single T cell receptor (beta chain) is shown here with its context. Deep was the level used in running the assay. For every subset, genomic DNA was evenly distributed across several immunoSEQ plates. Using immunoSEQ multiplex PCR, the repertoire was profiled, and TCRdb retains in-frame clones only, with some absent. The repertoire holds some 530,000 clones, with approximately 78% as singletons. Donors comprised healthy HIV-negative adults lacking recent acute infections or vaccinations. Between the trimmed V and J ends, which lost 4 bases and 5 bases, there was a span of 10 bases. CDR1 and CDR2 (germline): SGHRS, YFSETQ. The CDR3 has 13 residues. The record originates from a study of shared clonotypes between healthy human individuals.

Sequenced input: PBMCs. The receptor was derived from a woman in her 40s in good health. Some clones in this sample may be carry-over from other donors' samples. The J gene is TRBJ2-1, the V gene TRBV5-1; D unresolved. The CDR3 loop is CASSIDTNNEQFF. The CDR3 DNA sequence: TGCGCCAGCAGCATAGACACAAACAATGAGCAGTTCTTC. The variable domain in full, completed from reference TRBV5-1 and TRBJ2-1, reads KAGVTQTPRYLIKTRGQQVTLSCSPISGHRSVSWYQQTPGQGLQFLFEYFSETQRNKGNFPGRFSGRQFSNSRSEMNVSTLELGDSALYLCASSIDTNNEQFFGPGTRLTVL.